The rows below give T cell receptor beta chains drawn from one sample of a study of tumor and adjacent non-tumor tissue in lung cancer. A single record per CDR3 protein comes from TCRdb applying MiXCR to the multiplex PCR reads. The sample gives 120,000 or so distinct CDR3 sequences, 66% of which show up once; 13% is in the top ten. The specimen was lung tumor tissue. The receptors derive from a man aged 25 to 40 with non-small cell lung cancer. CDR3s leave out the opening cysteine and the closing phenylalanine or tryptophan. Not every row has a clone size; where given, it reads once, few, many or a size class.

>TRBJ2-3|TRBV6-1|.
ATSAAGKNTHY
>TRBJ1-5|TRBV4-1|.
ASSHPSGRQSQH
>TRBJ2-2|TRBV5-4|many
ASSRRAGIFAGELF
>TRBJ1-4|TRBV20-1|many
SASDRGIEKLF
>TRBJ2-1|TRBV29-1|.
SVAPGQGTL
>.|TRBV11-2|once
ASSLEGSRANTQH
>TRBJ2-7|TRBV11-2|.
AGCPARAYEQY
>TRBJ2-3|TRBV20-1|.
SAMGLADTQY
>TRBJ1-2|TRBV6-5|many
ASRLDREANYGYT
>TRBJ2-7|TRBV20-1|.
RALNPSGDLYEQY
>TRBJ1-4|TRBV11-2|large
ASSLDRGGEKLF
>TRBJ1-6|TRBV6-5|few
ASRRKQGPHNSPLH
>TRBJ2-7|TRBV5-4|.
TSSLSSYEQY
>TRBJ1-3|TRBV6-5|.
TGSYRTGSGNTIY
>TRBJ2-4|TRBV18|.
ASSPLTGDIQY
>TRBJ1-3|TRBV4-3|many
ASSQVVGGISGNTIY
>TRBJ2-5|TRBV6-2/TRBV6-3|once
ASSRGREAQY
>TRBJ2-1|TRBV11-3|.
VSSLVPNEQF
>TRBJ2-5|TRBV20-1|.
SAGGSGREETQY
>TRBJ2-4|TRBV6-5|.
ASSLGGWALAKNIEY
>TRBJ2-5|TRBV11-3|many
ASSLETVTGQETQY
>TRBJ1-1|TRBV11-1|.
ASSPNGLDTEAF
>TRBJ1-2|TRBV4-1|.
ASSHDSTGTRSLYGYT
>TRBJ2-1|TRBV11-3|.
ASSFVLLQGGFLDNEQF
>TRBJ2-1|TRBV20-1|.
SATTGWIDVQF
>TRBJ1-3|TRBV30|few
AWSSPDRSSGNTIY
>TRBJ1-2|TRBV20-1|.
SAPLTGSVVRHYGYT
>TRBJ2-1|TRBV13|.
ASISTGKDDEQF
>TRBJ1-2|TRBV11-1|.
ANSLSPVDGYT
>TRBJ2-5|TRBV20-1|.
SCGGASETQY
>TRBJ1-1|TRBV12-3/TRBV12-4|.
ASSRTGGIETF
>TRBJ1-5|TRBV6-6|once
ASTGQGNRPQH
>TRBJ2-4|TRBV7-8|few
ASSFGGRGNIQY